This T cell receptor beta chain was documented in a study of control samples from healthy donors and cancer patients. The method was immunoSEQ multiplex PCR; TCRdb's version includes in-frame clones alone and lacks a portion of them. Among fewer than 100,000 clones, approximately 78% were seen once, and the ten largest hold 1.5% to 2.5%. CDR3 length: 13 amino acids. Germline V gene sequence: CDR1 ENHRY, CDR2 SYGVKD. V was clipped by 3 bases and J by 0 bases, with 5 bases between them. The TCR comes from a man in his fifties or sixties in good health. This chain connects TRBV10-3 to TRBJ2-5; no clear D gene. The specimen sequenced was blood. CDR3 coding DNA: TGTGCCATCAGTGACGGCTACCAAGAGACCCAGTACTTC. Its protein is CAISDGYQETQYF.